The 24 T cell receptor beta chains below were found in one sample sequenced in a study of beta chain features in type 1 diabetes. Their recognized antigens are unknown. All of the isolated RNA was reverse transcribed, so expressed TCRB transcripts were sequenced. The method was immunoSEQ multiplex PCR; TCRdb's version includes in-frame clones alone and lacks a portion of them. The top ten hold over 0.5% of the sample, which has under 200,000 clones, 7.5% to 9.5% seen once. Study-wide results and limits: TCRB CDR3s were moderately but significantly shorter in Type 1 diabetes patients in all four CD4+ subsets.

Sequenced material: central memory CD4+ T cells from blood. The origin of the receptors is a woman in her late teens or twenties with type 1 diabetes.

This clone turned up a few times. The V gene is TRBV4-2, the J gene TRBJ2-1; weak D call: TRBD2 (6 bases). The V and J ends lost 0 bases and 2 bases respectively, with 11 bases between them. The length of the CDR3 is 16 residues. Germline V CDR1 and CDR2: LGHNA, YNFKEQ. The CDR3 nucleotides are TGTGCCAGCAGCCAAGATCCGGGAGCCCCCTACAATGAGCAGTTCTTC. Translated: CASSQDPGAPYNEQFF.

V is TRBV7-9 and J is TRBJ1-2; no definite D call. CDR3 length equals 13 residues. CDR1 is SEHNR and CDR2 is FQNEAQ in the germline V gene (reference sequence). The V end lost 5 bases, the J end lost 2 bases, and 9 bases lay between the germline ends. The CDR3: CASSPRRNYGYTF. CDR3 DNA sequence: TGTGCCAGCAGCCCGAGAAGAAACTATGGCTACACCTTC.

The genes are TRBV7-9 and TRBJ2-1, with D possibly TRBD2 on 6 matching bases. CDR3 length: 15 amino acids. CDR1 and CDR2 (germline): SEHNR, FQNEAQ (reference sequence). Trimming left V 1 base short and J 9 bases short, with 16 bases between. The CDR3 coding sequence is TGTGCCAGCAGCTTAGGGTTCGGCGGGGCAGTTGAGCAGTTCTTC. This sequence encodes CASSLGFGGAVEQFF.

CDR3 nucleotide sequence: TGTGCCATCCGGGGACAGGCCGACACCGGGGAGCTGTTTTTT. The encoded protein is CAIRGQADTGELFF. This rearrangement joins TRBV10-3 to TRBJ2-2; 8 nucleotides match TRBD1. The V gene's germline CDR1 is ENHRY and CDR2 SYGVKD. V dropped 8 bases and J dropped 3; count of bases not matched to a gene: 5. The CDR3 loop spans 14 amino acids.

The V gene is TRBV30, the J gene TRBJ2-1; 7 bases map to TRBD1. V lost 4 bases to trimming and J lost 4 bases; unmatched junction nucleotides: 10. The length of the CDR3 is 15 residues. Germline V gives CDR1 GTSNPN, CDR2 SVGIG (reference sequence). CDR3 coding DNA: TGTGCCTGGACCCGAGGGGGCCTCGCGTACAATGAGCAGTTCTTC. Translation: CAWTRGGLAYNEQFF.

The chain has TRBV19 and TRBJ1-5; D perhaps matches TRBD1 (6 bases). The CDR3 consists of 15 residues. Trimming cost V 3 bases and J 1 base, with 10 bases left between them. Per the germline V gene, CDR1 is LNHDA and CDR2 is SQIVND (reference sequence). The CDR3 DNA sequence: TGTGCCAGTAGTATCCGGCAGGGGAGCAATCAGCCCCAGCATTTT. As protein: CASSIRQGSNQPQHF.

The chain uses TRBV5-1 and TRBJ2-6; D not resolved. V was shortened by 2 bases and J by 4 bases, with 13 bases between the two germline ends. Germline V lookup: CDR1 SGHRS, CDR2 YFSETQ. This CDR3 contains 16 residues. CDR3 nucleotide sequence: TGCGCCAGCAGCTTCTACGGAGCATCCGGGGCCAACGTCCTGACTTTC. It codes for CASSFYGASGANVLTF.

This chain connects TRBV5-4 to TRBJ2-2; maybe TRBD1 (5 bases). The germline V and J ends were trimmed by 4 bases and 0 bases, with 13 bases remaining between them. This CDR3 region has 16 residues. In germline, CDR1 is SGHNT, CDR2 YYREEE (reference sequence). CDR3 protein: CASSHARDSNTGELFF. DNA of the CDR3: TGTGCCAGCAGCCATGCCAGGGATTCGAACACCGGGGAGCTGTTTTTT.

The J gene is TRBJ2-5, the V gene TRBV18; D not resolved. The CDR3 extends over 16 amino acids. Trimming removed 2 bases from V and 1 base from J, with 14 bases in between. CDR1 and CDR2 (germline): KGHSH, LQKENI. The CDR3 reads CASSPVSNTFQETQYF. For the CDR3, the DNA is TGTGCCAGCTCACCAGTTTCGAACACCTTCCAAGAGACCCAGTACTTC. Based on the CDR3 plus reference TRBV18 and TRBJ2-5, the full variable domain is NAGVMQNPRHLVRRRGQEARLRCSPMKGHSHVYWYRQLPEEGLKFMVYLQKENIIDESGMPKERFSAEFPKEGPSILRIQQVVRGDSAAYFCASSPVSNTFQETQYFGPGTRLLVL.

There are a few counts of this clone. The chain links TRBV28 to TRBJ2-7; TRBD1 is a possible D gene (6 bases). The V and J ends lost 5 bases and 2 bases respectively, with 25 bases between them. This CDR3 contains 18 residues. CDR1 and CDR2 (germline): MDHEN, SYDVKM. CDR3 sequence reads: CASSPRPGDGHLAYEQYF. The CDR3 DNA reads TGTGCCAGCAGTCCTAGACCAGGGGACGGACACTTAGCCTACGAGCAGTACTTC.

J is TRBJ2-4 and V is TRBV5-8; 7 nucleotides agree with TRBD1. This CDR3 has 15 residues. V dropped 6 bases and J dropped 7; count of bases not matched to a gene: 13. In germline, CDR1 is SGHTS, CDR2 YDEGEE. The CDR3 DNA sequence: TGTGCCAGCACCCAAATCGACAGGGACCTTAACATTCAGTACTTC. Translated: CASTQIDRDLNIQYF.

The chain uses TRBV9 and TRBJ2-1, with 7 nucleotides matching TRBD2. CDR3 length equals 15 residues. Trimming at V came to 0 bases and at J to 7 bases, leaving 7 bases not matched to a gene. In germline, CDR1 is SGDLS, CDR2 YYNGEE. In nucleotides, the CDR3 is TGTGCCAGCAGCGTAGGAGGGAGGGCCATTAATGAGCAGTTCTTC. It translates to CASSVGGRAINEQFF.

This chain joins TRBV10-3 and TRBJ1-1; D remains ambiguous. This CDR3 has 13 amino acids. The germline CDR1 and CDR2 sequences are ENHRY and SYGVKD. V was cut by 2 bases and J by 2 bases, with 6 bases left in between. CDR3 in amino acids: CAISEAGNTEAFF. The CDR3 DNA sequence: TGTGCCATCAGTGAGGCGGGAAACACTGAAGCTTTCTTT.

CDR3 residues: CASSYRGQAPYGYTF. CDR3 coding DNA: TGTGCCAGCAGTTACCGTGGACAGGCTCCCTATGGCTACACCTTC. The chain links TRBV6-5 to TRBJ1-2, with 7 bases lining up with TRBD1. Germline V gives CDR1 MNHEY, CDR2 SVGAGI. The CDR3 sequence is 15 residues long. With V trimmed by 2 bases and J by 4 bases, 7 bases remained unmatched.

For this clone: One junction end does not reproduce the germline sequence, and a read error may be involved. The chain recombines TRBV28 with TRBJ1-1, with TRBD1 matching 7 bases. Germline V gene lookup returns CDR1 MDHEN and CDR2 SYDVKM. This CDR3 has 12 amino acids. The CDR3 DNA is TGTGCCAGCACCCCGGACAGGCTGGAGATTATCTTT. It codes for CASTPDRLEIIF.

The J gene is TRBJ2-7, the V gene TRBV7-9; 7 nucleotides match TRBD2. The junction had 5 bases not matched to a gene; V was cut back by 5 bases and J by 4 bases. The CDR3 is made up of 13 amino acids. Germline-derived CDR1 and CDR2 are SEHNR and FQNEAQ (reference sequence). The CDR3 protein is CASSLRSGYEQYF. Here the CDR3 DNA reads TGTGCCAGCAGCCTGCGTAGCGGGTACGAGCAGTACTTC.

V gene TRBV11-2 combines with J gene TRBJ1-4; maybe TRBD1 (5 bases). The CDR3 has 12 amino acids. The germline V gene encodes CDR1 SGHAT and CDR2 FQNNGV. V was pared by 5 bases and J by 8 bases, with 9 bases between. For the CDR3, the DNA is TGTGCCAGCAGCCCCTCAGGGGAAAAACTGTTTTTT. Encoded protein: CASSPSGEKLFF. The full variable domain, rest sourced from reference TRBV11-2 and TRBJ1-4, is EAGVAQSPRYKIIEKRQSVAFWCNPISGHATLYWYQQILGQGPKLLIQFQNNGVVDDSQLPKDRFSAERLKGVDSTLKIQPAKLEDSAVYLCASSPSGEKLFFGSGTQLSVL.

The chain has TRBV18 and TRBJ2-7; D uncertain. Germline-derived CDR1 and CDR2 are KGHSH and LQKENI. This CDR3 region has 13 residues. V was trimmed by 2 bases and J by 3 bases, leaving 8 bases between them. CDR3 coding DNA: TGTGCCAGCTCACCAGAATTCGGCTACGAGCAGTACTTC. It codes for CASSPEFGYEQYF.

The table lists this clone with a few counts. The rearrangement joins TRBV28 to TRBJ2-7; the D is unclear. The V gene's germline CDR1 is MDHEN and CDR2 SYDVKM. The CDR3 runs 11 residues. V lost 3 bases, J lost 4 bases, and 4 bases lay in between. CDR3 DNA: TGTGCCAGCAGTTTTTATTACGAGCAGTACTTC. Its protein product is CASSFYYEQYF.

This chain links TRBV19 with TRBJ1-4; the D gene is possibly TRBD1 (5 bases). CDR1 and CDR2 (germline): LNHDA, SQIVND (reference sequence). The V gene lost 10 bases and the J gene lost 0 bases, with 12 bases spanning the gap. The CDR3 length is 14 residues. CDR3 coding DNA: TGTGCCACTAAAGACAGTACAACTAATGAAAAACTGTTTTTT. It translates to CATKDSTTNEKLFF. Combining the CDR3 with reference TRBV19 and TRBJ1-4 gives the whole variable domain DGGITQSPKYLFRKEGQNVTLSCEQNLNHDAMYWYRQDPGQGLRLIYYSQIVNDFQKGDIAEGYSVSREKKESFPLTVTSAQKNPTAFYLCATKDSTTNEKLFFGSGTQLSVL.

The CDR3 DNA sequence: TGTGCCAGCAGCTTAGGCGGGAGGGGGACTACCGAAGCTTTCTTT. Amino acids: CASSLGGRGTTEAFF. V is TRBV11-3 and J is TRBJ1-1; TRBD1 is a possible D gene (6 bases). Trimming took off 1 base at V and 8 bases at J, with 17 bases between the two ends. The CDR3 runs 15 residues. Germline values: CDR1 SGHNT, CDR2 YENEEA.

The rearrangement uses TRBV5-5 and TRBJ2-5; perhaps TRBD2 as D (6 bases). Germline V gene sequence: CDR1 SGHKS, CDR2 YYEKEE (reference sequence). V was shortened by 0 bases and J by 1 base, with 16 bases between the two germline ends. CDR3 length equals 17 residues. The CDR3 DNA reads as TGTGCCAGCAGCTTGGGACCCAAATCGACTAGCCAAGAGACCCAGTACTTC. It encodes CASSLGPKSTSQETQYF.

This clone has a handful of counts. Other nucleotide sequences from this sample produce the same CDR3. The V gene is TRBV7-9, the J gene TRBJ1-1, with D possibly being TRBD1 (6 bases). CDR3 size: 13 residues. Germline CDR1 SEHNR, CDR2 FQNEAQ (reference sequence). Between the trimmed V and J ends, which lost 9 bases and 1 base, there was a span of 12 bases. The CDR3 DNA reads TGTGCCAGTAGCCTGGGGGCGAACACTGAAGCTTTCTTT. This sequence encodes CASSLGANTEAFF.

The sample holds a few counts of this clone. The rearrangement links TRBV30 to TRBJ1-5; 9 bases line up with TRBD1. The V and J ends lost 1 base and 3 bases, in that order; junction bases with no gene match: 10. Germline CDR1 reads GTSNPN; CDR2 reads SVGIG (reference sequence). CDR3 length: 17 amino acids. The CDR3 DNA follows: TGTGCCTGGAGTGCGGACAGGGGCGGGGAGTACAATCAGCCCCAGCATTTT. It encodes CAWSADRGGEYNQPQHF.